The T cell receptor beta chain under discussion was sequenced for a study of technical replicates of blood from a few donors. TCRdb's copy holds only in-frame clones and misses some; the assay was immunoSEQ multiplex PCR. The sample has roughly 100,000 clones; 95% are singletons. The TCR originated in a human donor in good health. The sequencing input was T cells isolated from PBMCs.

The CDR3 bases are TGTGCCAGCAGCACCGGGGGGGGATTGTACGAGCAGTACTTC. Its protein product is CASSTGGGLYEQYF. This chain connects TRBV28 to TRBJ2-7, with TRBD2 matching 8 bases. CDR1 is MDHEN and CDR2 is SYDVKM in the germline V gene. The V and J ends lost 6 bases and 4 bases, in that order; junction bases with no gene match: 8. The CDR3 sequence is 14 residues long.